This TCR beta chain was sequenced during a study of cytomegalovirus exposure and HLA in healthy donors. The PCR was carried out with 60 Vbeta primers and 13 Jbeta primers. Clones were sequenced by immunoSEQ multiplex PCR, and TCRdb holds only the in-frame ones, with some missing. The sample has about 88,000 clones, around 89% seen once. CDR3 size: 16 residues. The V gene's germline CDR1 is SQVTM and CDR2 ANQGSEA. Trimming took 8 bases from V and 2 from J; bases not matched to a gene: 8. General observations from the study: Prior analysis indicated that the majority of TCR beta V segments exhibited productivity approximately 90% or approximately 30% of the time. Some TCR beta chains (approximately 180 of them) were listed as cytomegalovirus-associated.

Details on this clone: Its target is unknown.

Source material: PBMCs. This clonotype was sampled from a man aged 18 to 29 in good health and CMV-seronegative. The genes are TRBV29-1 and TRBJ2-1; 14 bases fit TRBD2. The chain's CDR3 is CSPKGLAGVAYNEQFF. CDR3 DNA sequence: TGCAGCCCCAAGGGACTAGCGGGAGTGGCCTACAATGAGCAGTTCTTC.